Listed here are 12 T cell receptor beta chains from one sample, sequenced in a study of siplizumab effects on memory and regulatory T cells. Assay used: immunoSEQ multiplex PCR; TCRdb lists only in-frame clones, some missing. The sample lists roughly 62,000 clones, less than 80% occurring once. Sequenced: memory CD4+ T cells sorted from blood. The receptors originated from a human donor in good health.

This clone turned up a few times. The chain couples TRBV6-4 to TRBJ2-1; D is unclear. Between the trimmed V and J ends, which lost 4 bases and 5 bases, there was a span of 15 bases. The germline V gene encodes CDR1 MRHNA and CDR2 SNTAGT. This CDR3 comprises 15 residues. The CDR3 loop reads CASSALTSGDNEQFF. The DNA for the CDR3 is TGTGCCAGCAGTGCCTTGACATCGGGCGACAATGAGCAGTTCTTC.

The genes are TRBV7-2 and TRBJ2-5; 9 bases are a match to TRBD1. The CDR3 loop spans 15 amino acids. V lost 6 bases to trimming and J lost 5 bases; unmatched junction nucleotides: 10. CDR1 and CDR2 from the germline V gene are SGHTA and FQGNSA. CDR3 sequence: CASRSGQGLGETQYF. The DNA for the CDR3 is TGTGCCAGCAGGTCCGGACAGGGGTTAGGGGAGACCCAGTACTTC.

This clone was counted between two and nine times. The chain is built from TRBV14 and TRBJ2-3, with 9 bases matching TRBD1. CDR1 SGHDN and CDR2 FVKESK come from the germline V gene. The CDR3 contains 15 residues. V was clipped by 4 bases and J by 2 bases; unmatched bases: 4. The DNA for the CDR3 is TGTGCCAGCAGCCCGACAGGGGGTGTCACAGATACGCAGTATTTT. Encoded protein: CASSPTGGVTDTQYF.

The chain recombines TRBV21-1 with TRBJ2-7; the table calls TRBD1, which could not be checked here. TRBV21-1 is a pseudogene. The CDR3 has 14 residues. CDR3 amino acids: CASRNWTGHSEQYF. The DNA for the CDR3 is TGTGCCAGCAGGAACTGGACAGGGCACAGCGAGCAGTACTTC.

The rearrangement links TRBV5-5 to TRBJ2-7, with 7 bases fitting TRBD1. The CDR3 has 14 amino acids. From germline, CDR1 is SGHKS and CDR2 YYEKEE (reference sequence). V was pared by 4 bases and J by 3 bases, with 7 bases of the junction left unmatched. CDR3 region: CASSILGQNYEQYF. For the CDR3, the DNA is TGTGCCAGCAGCATTCTGGGACAGAACTACGAGCAGTACTTC.

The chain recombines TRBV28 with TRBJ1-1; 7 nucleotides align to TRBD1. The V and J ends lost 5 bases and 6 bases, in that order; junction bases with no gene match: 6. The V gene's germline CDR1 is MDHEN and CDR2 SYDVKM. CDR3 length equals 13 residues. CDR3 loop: CASSLTGPAEAFF. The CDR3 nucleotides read TGTGCCAGCAGTCTGACAGGGCCCGCTGAAGCTTTCTTT. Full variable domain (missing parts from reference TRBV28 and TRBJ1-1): DVKVTQSSRYLVKRTGEKVFLECVQDMDHENMFWYRQDPGLGLRLIYFSYDVKMKEKGDIPEGYSVSREKKERFSLILESASTNQTSMYLCASSLTGPAEAFFGQGTRLTVV.

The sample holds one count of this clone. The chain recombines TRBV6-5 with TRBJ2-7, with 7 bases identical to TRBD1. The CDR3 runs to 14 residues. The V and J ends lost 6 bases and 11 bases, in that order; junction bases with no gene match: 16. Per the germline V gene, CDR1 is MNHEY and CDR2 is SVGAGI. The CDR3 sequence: CASSPTADRDKKYF. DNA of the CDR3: TGTGCCAGCAGCCCGACCGCCGACAGGGATAAGAAGTACTTC.

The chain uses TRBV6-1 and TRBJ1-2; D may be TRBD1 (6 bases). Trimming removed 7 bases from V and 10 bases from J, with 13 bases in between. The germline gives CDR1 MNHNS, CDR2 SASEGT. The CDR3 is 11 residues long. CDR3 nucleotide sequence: TGTGCCAGCACCCTGGCAGGGGTCTACACCTTC. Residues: CASTLAGVYTF.

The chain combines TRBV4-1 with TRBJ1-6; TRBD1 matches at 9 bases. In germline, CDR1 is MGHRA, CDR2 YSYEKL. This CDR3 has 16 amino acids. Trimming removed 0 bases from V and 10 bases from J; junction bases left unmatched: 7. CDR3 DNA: TGCGCCAGCAGCCAAGAGCCGGGACAGGGTTGGTCACCCCTCCACTTT. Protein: CASSQEPGQGWSPLHF.

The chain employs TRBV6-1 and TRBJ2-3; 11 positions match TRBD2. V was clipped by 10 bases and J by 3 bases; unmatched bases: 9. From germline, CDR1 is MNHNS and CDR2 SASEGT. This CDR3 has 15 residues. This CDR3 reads CANRLSGGATDTQYF. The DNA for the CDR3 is TGTGCCAACCGGCTTAGCGGGGGGGCAACAGATACGCAGTATTTT.

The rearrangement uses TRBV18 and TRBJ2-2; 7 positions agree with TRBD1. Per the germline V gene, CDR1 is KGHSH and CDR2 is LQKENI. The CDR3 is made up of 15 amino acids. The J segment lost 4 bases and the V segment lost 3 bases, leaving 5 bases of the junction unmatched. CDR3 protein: CASSPRQGSTGELFF. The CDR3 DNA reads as TGTGCCAGCTCACCGCGACAGGGTAGCACCGGGGAGCTGTTTTTT.

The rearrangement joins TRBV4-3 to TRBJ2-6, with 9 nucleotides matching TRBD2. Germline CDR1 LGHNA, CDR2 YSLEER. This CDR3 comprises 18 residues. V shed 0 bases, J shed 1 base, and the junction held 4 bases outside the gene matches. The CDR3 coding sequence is TGCGCCAGCAGCCAAGATAGACTAGCGGCTTCTGGGGCCAACGTCCTGACTTTC. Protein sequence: CASSQDRLAASGANVLTF.